Below, one TCR beta chain is given with its context. This PCR relied on a set of 60 Vbeta primers and 13 Jbeta primers. Clones were read by immunoSEQ multiplex PCR, and TCRdb kept only the in-frame ones, dropping some. This table has about 79,000 clones, around three quarters appearing once. The data belong to a study of cytomegalovirus exposure and HLA in healthy donors. CDR3 length equals 10 residues. Germline assignment: CDR1 DFQATT and CDR2 SNEGSKA (reference sequence). Trimming shortened V by 6 bases and J by 13 bases, and 13 bases separated the two germline ends. The chain carries TRBV20-1 and TRBJ2-4; TRBD1 might be the D (6 bases). Material for sequencing was PBMCs. This TCR came from a man between 60 and 70 years old in good health and CMV-seronegative. The CDR3 nucleotides are TGCAGTGCCCCAGACAGGAGACAGTACTTC. Amino acid sequence: CSAPDRRQYF.